Listed below are T cell receptor beta chains from one sample, sequenced in a study of blood T cells in healthy people across ages. MiXCR, applied by TCRdb to the 5' RACE reads, yields one record per CDR3 protein. The data hold roughly 700,000 distinct CDR3 sequences, with roughly 25% observed a single time. The data were also submitted as part of a second study, on T cells of mothers and their children.

Input material: blood. Source of these receptors: a boy between 10 and 17 years old in good health. CDR3s include the opening cysteine and the closing phenylalanine or tryptophan. D genes are given only for firm matches. A row's size may be missing; if present it is once, few, many or a size class.

clone size	V gene	J gene	D gene	CDR3 DNA	CDR3 protein
NA	TRBV10-3	TRBJ2-5	TRBD1	TGTGCCATCAGTGATACCGTGGACAGGGGCGAGACCCAGTACTTC	CAISDTVDRGETQYF
few	TRBV7-2	TRBJ2-4	NA	TGTGCCAGCAGCTTATGGGCTGGAGAAGAAGTAATAGCCAAAAACATTCAGTACTTC	CASSLWAGEEVIAKNIQYF
few	TRBV2	TRBJ2-5	TRBD1	TGTGCCAGCACCCCGACAGGGATTGGCGAAGAGACCCAGTACTTC	CASTPTGIGEETQYF
NA	TRBV9	TRBJ2-7	TRBD2	TGTGCCAGCAGCTCCCTTGGGGGGGAGTCCTACGAGCAGTACTTC	CASSSLGGESYEQYF
NA	TRBV6-1	TRBJ2-2	TRBD1	TGTGCCAGCAGGAGATTCGGACAGGGAGCTTTTAACACCGGGGAGCTGTTTTTT	CASRRFGQGAFNTGELFF
NA	TRBV12-3/TRBV12-4	TRBJ2-7	NA	TGTGCCAGCAGCTTTGGGGGGGCAGGGTCCTACGAGCAGTACTTC	CASSFGGAGSYEQYF
NA	TRBV6-5	TRBJ2-7	NA	TGTGCCAGCAGTGTTAGCTTCTCCTACGAGCAGTACTTC	CASSVSFSYEQYF
NA	TRBV7-3	TRBJ2-3	NA	TGTGCCAGCAGCTACAGTGCCACTCGGTCAGATACGCAGTATTTT	CASSYSATRSDTQYF
NA	TRBV5-1	TRBJ2-3	NA	TGCGCCAGCACAGCTTTAGGAGGAGACACAGATACGCAGTATTTT	CASTALGGDTDTQYF
NA	TRBV6-6	TRBJ1-5	NA	TGTGCCAGCAGTGCCGGGACGATTAGCAATCAGCCCCAGCATTTT	CASSAGTISNQPQHF
few	TRBV5-1	TRBJ2-2	NA	TGCGCCAGCAGCTTGGCCTCACAGGGACAAAACGGGGAGCTGTTTTTT	CASSLASQGQNGELFF
few	TRBV7-6	TRBJ2-7	NA	TGTGCCAGCAGCTCTACAATGGCCTCCTACGAGCAGTACTTC	CASSSTMASYEQYF
NA	TRBV9	TRBJ2-5	TRBD2	TGTGCCAGCAGCGCCCGGCAGCGGGGGGGCAACCAAGAGACCCAGTACTTC	CASSARQRGGNQETQYF
NA	TRBV12-3/TRBV12-4	TRBJ2-1	TRBD2	TGTGCCAGCAGTCCACTAGCGACCCTTTACAATGAGCAGTTCTTC	CASSPLATLYNEQFF
few	TRBV7-2	TRBJ2-3	NA	TGTGCCAGCAGCTTAGGACACAAGACAGATACGCAGTATTTT	CASSLGHKTDTQYF
NA	TRBV7-3	TRBJ1-6	NA	TGTGCCAGCAGCTTACAGAGCTCCTATAATTCACCCCTCCACTTT	CASSLQSSYNSPLHF
NA	TRBV29-1	TRBJ1-1	TRBD1	TGCAGCGCCGGGCGGGGACAGGGGTCCCTGAACACTGAAGCTTTCTTT	CSAGRGQGSLNTEAFF
NA	TRBV2	TRBJ2-1	NA	TGTGCCAGCAGTGAAGGGGTAGCGGCTAGGTACAATGAGCAGTTCTTC	CASSEGVAARYNEQFF
NA	TRBV29-1	TRBJ2-6	NA	TGCAGCGTTGAGAATCGCCGGACCGGTGCCAACGTCCTGACTTTC	CSVENRRTGANVLTF
NA	TRBV6-1	TRBJ1-2	TRBD1	TGTGCCAGCAGGCTCCCGGGACAGAACTATGGCTACACCTTC	CASRLPGQNYGYTF
few	TRBV5-1	TRBJ2-3	NA	TGCGCCAGCAGCTTTCGTCAGGCTCCTAGCACAGATACGCAGTATTTT	CASSFRQAPSTDTQYF
once	TRBV6-5	TRBJ1-2	NA	TGTGCCAGCAGGAGGGGGTCGGGGAACTATGGCTACACCTTC	CASRRGSGNYGYTF
few	TRBV7-2	TRBJ2-1	TRBD1	TGTGCCAGCAGCAGAACAGGGACAGTTACTTACAATGAGCAGTTCTTC	CASSRTGTVTYNEQFF
NA	TRBV6-5	TRBJ2-4	NA	TGTGCCAGCAGCCCGGACCGGGACATTAAAAACATTCAGTACTTC	CASSPDRDIKNIQYF
NA	TRBV5-5	TRBJ2-5	NA	TGTGCCAGCAGCTCCGGGGGTAGGCAGACCCAGTACTTC	CASSSGGRQTQYF
NA	TRBV6-2/TRBV6-3	TRBJ2-6	NA	TGTGCCAGCAGCCCCAAAATCTCTGGGGCCAACGTCCTGACTTTC	CASSPKISGANVLTF
once	TRBV7-9	TRBJ1-2	TRBD1	TGTGCCAGCAGCGACAGGGAGGCTAACTATGGCTACACCTTC	CASSDREANYGYTF
NA	TRBV28	TRBJ2-1	TRBD2	TGTGCCAGCAGTCCCGGGACTAGGGTACATGAGCAGTTCTTC	CASSPGTRVHEQFF
few	TRBV14	TRBJ1-6	NA	TGTGCCAGCAGCCAAGATTGGACAGCTAATTCACCCCTCCACTTT	CASSQDWTANSPLHF
NA	TRBV9	TRBJ2-3	NA	TGTGCCAGCAGCGCTTCAGGGGGGCGCGCAGATACGCAGTATTTT	CASSASGGRADTQYF
NA	TRBV7-6	TRBJ1-5	NA	TGTGCCAGCAGCCTGGCATGGGGCCAAAATCAGCCCCAGCATTTT	CASSLAWGQNQPQHF
NA	TRBV29-1	TRBJ1-4	TRBD1	TGCAGCGTCCGTTCCGGGACAGATGAAAAACTGTTTTTT	CSVRSGTDEKLFF
NA	TRBV2	TRBJ2-3	NA	TGTGCCAGCAGTGAAGAGCGTGGGACGCAGTATTTT	CASSEERGTQYF
NA	TRBV7-2	TRBJ2-2	NA	TGTGCCAGCAGCTTAGAATCTGGCACCGGGGAGCTGTTTTTT	CASSLESGTGELFF
NA	TRBV6-2/TRBV6-3	TRBJ1-6	NA	TGTGCCAGCAGTTACGTCGTAAATTCACCCCTCCACTTT	CASSYVVNSPLHF